This TCR beta chain was observed in a study of T-cell memory formation after mild COVID-19. On the study more broadly: Each donor largely had its own TCR clusters.

Overall study results and limits: Confirmation of SARS-CoV-2 specificity was lacking for second-wave clones peaking day 37. Clones that shrank (day 15 to 85) were balanced CD4/CD8, whereas later expanders leaned CD4+.

V dropped 5 bases and J dropped 1; count of bases not matched to a gene: 10. Germline V gene lookup returns CDR1 SGHTA and CDR2 FQGNSA. The CDR3 consists of 16 residues. This clonotype was detected once. The target antigen is unknown. MiXCR, applied by TCRdb to the 5' RACE reads, yields one record per CDR3 protein. The sample holds about 430,000 distinct CDR3 sequences; 20% to 30% are singletons and the top ten take 7.5% to 10%. The chain is built from TRBV7-2 and TRBJ1-2, with 7 bases aligning to TRBD1. The sequencing sample was made of PBMCs or a T cell subset sorted from them (not recorded which). The TCR was taken from an adult woman who had mild COVID-19 (a few samples of this study predate the infection). Cell type and time point are not known. In DNA, the CDR3 is TGTGCCAGCAGCCCCCTCCGTGGGACAGTTAACTATGGCTACACCTTC. Residues: CASSPLRGTVNYGYTF.